A selection of T cell receptor beta chains follows, all from one sample in a study of T cells in Graves' hyperthyroidism and ophthalmopathy. TCRdb analysed the multiplex PCR reads with MiXCR anew, one entry per CDR3 protein. The repertoire holds about 290,000 distinct CDR3 sequences, with approximately 18% as singletons. Input material: blood. Every receptor here comes from a man between 45 and 60 years old with Graves' ophthalmopathy. Both conserved end residues are part of each CDR3. Each record gives: D gene, J gene, V gene, CDR3 protein. D genes are given only for firm matches.

NA | TRBJ2-7 | TRBV6-1 | CASSEFDSEYEQYF
NA | TRBJ1-1 | TRBV25-1 | CASRYGANTEAFF
TRBD2 | TRBJ2-1 | TRBV18 | CASSPPQRGRYNEQFF
NA | TRBJ2-2 | TRBV12-3/TRBV12-4 | CASSYPYAGGKLFF
TRBD2 | TRBJ2-1 | TRBV28 | CASSLGGLADLQFGEQFF
TRBD2 | TRBJ2-2 | TRBV18 | CASSPRLAGVLTGELFF
NA | TRBJ1-5 | TRBV30 | CAWGAKSPGRPQHF
NA | TRBJ2-2 | TRBV12-3/TRBV12-4 | CASSPHPQAGELFF
NA | TRBJ1-6 | TRBV18 | CASSADSVRNSPLHF
NA | TRBJ2-7 | TRBV10-2 | CASRHMGYEQYF
TRBD1 | TRBJ1-2 | TRBV11-2 | CASSIRGGQGLYGYTF
NA | TRBJ1-5 | TRBV6-6 | CASSYRVGRNQPQHF
NA | TRBJ2-2 | TRBV5-1 | CASSLREYPGELFF
NA | TRBJ1-2 | TRBV2 | CASSEGRVELYGYTF
NA | TRBJ2-3 | TRBV20-1 | CSATIAEAGDTQYF
TRBD1 | TRBJ1-4 | TRBV28 | CASSLGGQGASEKLFF
NA | TRBJ1-3 | TRBV5-1 | CASSPRTVGLGNTIYF
TRBD1 | TRBJ2-1 | TRBV2 | CASGDRAYNEQFF
NA | TRBJ2-1 | TRBV20-1 | CSARGHGDEQFF
TRBD1 | TRBJ1-1 | TRBV29-1 | CSVVDRARNTEAFF
NA | TRBJ2-7 | TRBV30 | CAWSVTGGEAYEQYF
TRBD2 | TRBJ2-3 | TRBV7-9 | CASRSTSGYPDTQYF
NA | TRBJ2-1 | TRBV6-1 | CASSPARAGEQFF
NA | TRBJ1-3 | TRBV6-1 | CASSPAGDTRSGNTIYF
NA | TRBJ2-3 | TRBV7-2 | CASSPKRAGTDTQYF
TRBD2 | TRBJ2-3 | TRBV12-3/TRBV12-4 | CASSLGLAGGYDTQYF
TRBD1 | TRBJ1-5 | TRBV6-1 | CASREGQGNQPQHF
NA | TRBJ2-3 | TRBV5-1 | CASSPEGYTDTQYF
NA | TRBJ2-5 | TRBV27 | CASRSPFLGRETQYF
TRBD2 | TRBJ2-2 | TRBV27 | CASSLTSGSGITGELFF
NA | TRBJ2-5 | TRBV18 | CASSPPSQQETQYF
NA | TRBJ1-2 | TRBV28 | CASSPPGFSYGYTF
TRBD1 | TRBJ2-7 | TRBV10-3 | CAISESGQGSYEQYF
TRBD2 | TRBJ2-7 | TRBV4-2 | CASSQDGLAGNEQYF
TRBD1 | TRBJ1-2 | TRBV28 | CASSLQGDSANGYTF
NA | TRBJ2-6 | TRBV6-2/TRBV6-3 | CASSYNLPGANVLTF
TRBD2 | TRBJ2-7 | TRBV2 | CASSDPGLAGSGYEQYF
TRBD2 | TRBJ2-5 | TRBV6-1 | CASSGRTRSETQYF
NA | TRBJ2-4 | TRBV7-9 | CASSTTWGTLAKNIQYF
NA | TRBJ2-5 | TRBV24-1 | CATSDGGEETQYF
TRBD2 | TRBJ2-1 | TRBV11-2 | CASSLDSLGTSGYNEQFF
TRBD1 | TRBJ2-1 | TRBV7-6 | CASSLEGQNNEQFF
NA | TRBJ1-5 | TRBV6-1 | CASSVQGKGSNQPQHF
NA | TRBJ2-7 | TRBV5-8 | CASSLSGASYEQYF
NA | TRBJ1-2 | TRBV6-1 | CASSEADGYTF
NA | TRBJ1-1 | TRBV6-2/TRBV6-3 | CASNSGGAGTEAFF
NA | TRBJ2-3 | TRBV18 | CASSPYRSTDTQYF
TRBD2 | TRBJ2-7 | TRBV28 | CASSFGDSGSSYEQYF
TRBD1 | TRBJ2-2 | TRBV15 | CATSRAEDRGTGELFF
TRBD2 | TRBJ2-7 | TRBV27 | CASSFKGTSGSYEQYF
TRBD1 | TRBJ1-1 | TRBV10-3 | CAISQTGGGTEAFF
NA | TRBJ2-3 | TRBV29-1 | CSVEGVRETMVHTQYF
NA | NA | TRBV2 | CASSEGIGSYNEQYF